The 19 T cell receptor beta chains presented below share a single source sample, sequenced in a study of cytomegalovirus exposure and HLA in healthy donors. Primers for the PCR totalled 60 Vbeta and 13 Jbeta. Clones were read by immunoSEQ multiplex PCR, and TCRdb kept only the in-frame ones, dropping some. The sample consists of fewer than 200,000 clones, over 65% of them appearing once. The sample consisted of PBMCs. All receptors come from a man in his forties in good health and CMV-seropositive.

This chain joins TRBV25-1 and TRBJ1-1; tentatively, D is TRBD1 (5 bases). Germline lookup yields CDR1 MGHDK and CDR2 SYGVNS. V gave up 4 bases and J gave up 11 bases, with 17 bases separating them. This CDR3 spans 13 amino acids. The CDR3 here is CASSVKAGTGAFF. DNA of the CDR3: TGTGCCAGCAGTGTGAAAGCCGGGACTGGGGCTTTCTTT.

The CDR3 bases are TGTGCCAGCAGCGTAGAGGACAGGGGGAGAGAGACCCAGTACTTC. This gives the protein CASSVEDRGRETQYF. The V gene is TRBV9, the J gene TRBJ2-5; 10 nucleotides line up with TRBD1. Germline V gives CDR1 SGDLS, CDR2 YYNGEE. The CDR3 extends over 15 amino acids. Trimming at V came to 0 bases and at J to 4 bases, leaving 3 bases not matched to a gene.

Only a few counts were recorded for this clone. The CDR3 loop is CASSPGRGAAFF. CDR3 nucleotides: TGTGCCAGCAGCCCGGGGCGGGGAGCAGCTTTCTTT. V usage is TRBV25-1 and J usage is TRBJ1-1, with a weak D call TRBD1 (5 bases). V lost 6 bases and J 10 bases, leaving 15 bases between the germline ends. This CDR3 region has 12 residues. Germline CDR1 and CDR2: MGHDK and SYGVNS.

V is TRBV7-9 and J is TRBJ1-4, with 8 positions matching TRBD1. The CDR3 is 14 amino acids. The germline V gene encodes CDR1 SEHNR and CDR2 FQNEAQ (reference sequence). V shed 4 bases and J 8 bases; nucleotides not matched to a gene: 6. CDR3 DNA: TGTGCCAGCAGCTCGACAGGGGAAGGCGAAAAACTGTTTTTT. Translated, it gives CASSSTGEGEKLFF.

As to this clone: This specimen includes other DNA sequences encoding the same CDR3. The J gene is TRBJ1-5, the V gene TRBV9; maybe TRBD1 (5 bases). This CDR3 contains 14 residues. The germline V gene encodes CDR1 SGDLS and CDR2 YYNGEE. The V and J ends lost 0 bases and 6 bases respectively, with 10 bases between them. For the CDR3, the DNA is TGTGCCAGCAGCGTAGGGGGGGGAATTCAGCCCCAGCATTTT. As protein: CASSVGGGIQPQHF.

V gene TRBV6-5 combines with J gene TRBJ2-3; D gene unclear. The germline V and J ends were trimmed by 2 bases and 4 bases, with 10 bases remaining between them. From germline, CDR1 is MNHEY and CDR2 SVGAGI. CDR3 size: 14 residues. The CDR3 here is CASSYLGHPDTQYF. The DNA for the CDR3 is TGTGCCAGCAGTTACCTTGGGCACCCAGATACGCAGTATTTT.

This clone was seen just once. The rearrangement joins TRBV6-5 to TRBJ1-1; D is perhaps TRBD1 (5 bases). Trimming took 6 bases from V and 0 from J, leaving 11 bases between them. Germline V gives CDR1 MNHEY, CDR2 SVGAGI. The CDR3 spans 14 residues. The CDR3 reads CASSPTAMNTEAFF. In nucleotides, the CDR3 is TGTGCCAGCAGCCCGACAGCCATGAACACTGAAGCTTTCTTT.

The chain combines TRBV7-2 with TRBJ1-6; the D is unclear. The CDR3 runs to 15 residues. Germline V gene sequence: CDR1 SGHTA, CDR2 FQGNSA. V lost 4 bases to trimming and J lost 9 bases, with 16 bases between them. CDR3 loop: CASSSQTAAGSPLHF. The CDR3 DNA is TGTGCCAGCAGCTCTCAGACGGCCGCAGGTTCACCCCTCCACTTT.

This clone was seen a handful of times. This rearrangement joins TRBV10-2 to TRBJ2-5; D is perhaps TRBD1 (6 bases). The CDR3 consists of 12 residues. The V end lost 8 bases, the J end lost 6 bases, and 13 bases lay between the germline ends. Germline CDR1 and CDR2: WSHSY and SAAADI. The CDR3 spells CASEGDLQTQYF. In DNA, the CDR3 is TGCGCCAGCGAGGGGGATTTGCAGACCCAGTACTTC.

The chain carries TRBV6-5 and TRBJ2-5, with TRBD2 matching over 9 bases. The CDR3 spans 16 residues. Germline-derived CDR1 and CDR2 are MNHEY and SVGAGI. With 0 bases clipped from V and 0 bases from J, the junction kept 2 bases outside the gene matches. CDR3 sequence (DNA): TGTGCCAGCAGTTACTCGCGGGGGGGGTACCAAGAGACCCAGTACTTC. Translating gives CASSYSRGGYQETQYF.

The chain employs TRBV15 and TRBJ2-7, with 9 bases fitting TRBD1. Germline V lookup: CDR1 LNHNV, CDR2 YYDKDF (reference sequence). J was trimmed by 2 bases and V by 1 base; bases with no gene match: 9. This CDR3 is built from 17 residues. The CDR3 DNA reads as TGTGCCACCAGCAGAGCATCATGGACAGGGGTGGCCTACGAGCAGTACTTC. Its translation: CATSRASWTGVAYEQYF.

The chain links TRBV27 to TRBJ2-7, with 11 bases matching TRBD2. Germline CDR1 and CDR2: MNHEY and SMNVEV (reference sequence). The CDR3 covers 17 residues. Losses at the gene ends were 5 bases for V and 0 bases for J; bases not matched to a gene: 9. The chain's CDR3 is CASSRRLAGSSSYEQYF. DNA for the CDR3: TGTGCCAGCAGTAGGAGACTAGCGGGGTCAAGCTCCTACGAGCAGTACTTC.

The CDR3, as DNA: TGTGCCAGCAGCGGGAGGGGTAGCGGGGCGAAGGAGACCCAGTACTTC. Translation: CASSGRGSGAKETQYF. This chain joins TRBV9 and TRBJ2-5; 8 bases agree with TRBD2. With V trimmed by 3 bases and J by 5 bases, 12 bases remained unmatched. The CDR3 contains 16 residues. Germline CDR1 and CDR2: SGDLS and YYNGEE.

The rearrangement joins TRBV11-2 to TRBJ2-7; D might be TRBD1 (5 bases). This CDR3 has 15 amino acids. The germline V gene has CDR1 SGHAT and CDR2 FQNNGV. Trimming cost V 1 base and J 0 bases, with 10 bases left between them. Here the CDR3 DNA reads TGTGCCAGCAGCTTAGGCAGGGTGAGCTCCTACGAGCAGTACTTC. Amino acid sequence: CASSLGRVSSYEQYF.

The chain links TRBV6-5 to TRBJ1-6; a weak D match, TRBD1 (5 bases). CDR1 is MNHEY, CDR2 SVGAGI, per germline. This CDR3 spans 14 amino acids. Trimming shortened V by 6 bases and J by 9 bases, and 15 bases separated the two germline ends. The CDR3 DNA follows: TGTGCCAGCAGCCGGGACCGGGAGAGTTCACCCCTCCACTTT. This codes for CASSRDRESSPLHF.

The CDR3 is CAWSSGTGYTGELFF. CDR3 nucleotides: TGTGCCTGGAGTTCCGGGACAGGGTACACCGGGGAGCTGTTTTTT. The V and J genes are TRBV30 and TRBJ2-2; 9 positions match TRBD1. The CDR3 is 15 amino acids. The junction had 4 bases not matched to a gene; V was cut back by 2 bases and J by 3 bases. Per the germline V gene, CDR1 is GTSNPN and CDR2 is SVGIG (reference sequence). Full variable domain (missing parts from reference TRBV30 and TRBJ2-2): SQTIHQWPATLVQPVGSPLSLECTVEGTSNPNLYWYRQAAGRGLQLLFYSVGIGQISSEVPQNLSASRPQDRQFILSSKKLLLSDSGFYLCAWSSGTGYTGELFFGEGSRLTVL.

The V gene is TRBV19, the J gene TRBJ2-1, with 12 bases lining up with TRBD2. The CDR3 has 18 amino acids. Germline values: CDR1 LNHDA, CDR2 SQIVND (reference sequence). V gave up 0 bases and J gave up 5 bases; unmatched junction bases: 8. The CDR3 DNA sequence: TGTGCCAGTAGTATAGAAGTTCGACTAGCGGGGGCCCACAATGAGCAGTTCTTC. Protein: CASSIEVRLAGAHNEQFF.

The gene calls are TRBV5-1 and TRBJ1-1; TRBD1 matches 7 bases. V gave up 3 bases and J gave up 2 bases; unmatched junction bases: 10. The CDR3 loop spans 16 amino acids. The germline V gene has CDR1 SGHRS and CDR2 YFSETQ. CDR3 region: CASSSLGDRRNTEAFF. DNA of the CDR3: TGCGCCAGCAGCTCACTAGGGGACAGAAGAAACACTGAAGCTTTCTTT. Complete variable domain (other parts from reference TRBV5-1 and TRBJ1-1): KAGVTQTPRYLIKTRGQQVTLSCSPISGHRSVSWYQQTPGQGLQFLFEYFSETQRNKGNFPGRFSGRQFSNSRSEMNVSTLELGDSALYLCASSSLGDRRNTEAFFGQGTRLTVV.

With respect to this clone: This same CDR3 is encoded by further DNA sequences in the sample. The rearrangement links TRBV5-4 to TRBJ2-7; 8 bases map to TRBD1. Germline V gives CDR1 SGHNT, CDR2 YYREEE (reference sequence). V was pared by 4 bases and J by 4 bases, with 10 bases of the junction left unmatched. The CDR3 is made up of 15 amino acids. The DNA for the CDR3 is TGTGCCAGCAGCCAAGGACAGGGTGAGATTTACGAGCAGTACTTC. It translates to CASSQGQGEIYEQYF.